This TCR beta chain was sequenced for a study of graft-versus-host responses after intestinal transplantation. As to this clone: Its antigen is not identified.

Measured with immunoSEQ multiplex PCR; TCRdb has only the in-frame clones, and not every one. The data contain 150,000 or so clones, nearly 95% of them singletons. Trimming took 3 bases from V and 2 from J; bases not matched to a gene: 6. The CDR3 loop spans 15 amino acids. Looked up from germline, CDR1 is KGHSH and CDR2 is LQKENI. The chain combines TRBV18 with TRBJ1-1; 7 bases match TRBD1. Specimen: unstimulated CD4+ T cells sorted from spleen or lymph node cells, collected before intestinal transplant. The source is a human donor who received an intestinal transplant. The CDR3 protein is CASSPRRDRNTEAFF. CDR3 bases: TGTGCCAGCTCACCTCGGCGGGACAGAAACACTGAAGCTTTCTTT.